Presented here are 17 T cell receptor beta chains from one specimen sequenced in a study of blood T cells in healthy people across ages. The authors ran a second PCR of 7 to 11 cycles using a sample-barcoded 5' primer and a J-beta primer mix. TCRdb reanalysed the 5' RACE reads using MiXCR and keeps one entry per CDR3 protein. The data contain about 1.8 million distinct CDR3 sequences, about 50% of them seen just once; the ten biggest clones take up roughly 2%. Sequencing was performed on blood. The receptors here all came from a woman in her 40s in good health.

V and J are TRBV20-1 and TRBJ2-7, with 8 positions matching TRBD2. Trimming at V came to 6 bases and at J to 10 bases, leaving 17 bases not matched to a gene. The CDR3 has 14 amino acids. Germline V gives CDR1 DFQATT, CDR2 SNEGSKA (reference sequence). For the CDR3, the DNA is TGCAGTGCGCCAATTCGGGGGGGCATGGAGATCCAGTACTTC. It codes for CSAPIRGGMEIQYF.

The chain couples TRBV7-8 to TRBJ2-2; 15 bases are a match to TRBD2. The CDR3 extends over 19 amino acids. Germline CDR1 reads SGHVS; CDR2 reads FQNEAQ. V lost 5 bases, J lost 0 bases, and 7 bases stayed unmatched. CDR3 residues: CASSPRTSGGVSNTGELFF. The CDR3 DNA sequence: TGTGCCAGCAGCCCCCGGACTAGCGGGGGGGTTTCGAACACCGGGGAGCTGTTTTTT.

This clonotype has more than one count but fewer than ten. J is TRBJ2-3 and V is TRBV7-2, with 8 bases aligning to TRBD1. Germline V lookup: CDR1 SGHTA, CDR2 FQGNSA. The CDR3 is 15 amino acids. V shed 4 bases, J shed 2 bases, and the junction held 5 bases outside the gene matches. The DNA for the CDR3 is TGTGCCAGCAGCTCAAGGACAGGGCTCACAGATACGCAGTATTTT. Its protein is CASSSRTGLTDTQYF. Full variable domain (outside the CDR3, taken from reference TRBV7-2 and TRBJ2-3): GAGVSQSPSNKVTEKGKDVELRCDPISGHTALYWYRQSLGQGLEFLIYFQGNSAPDKSGLPSDRFSAERTGGSVSTLTIQRTQQEDSAVYLCASSSRTGLTDTQYFGPGTRLTVL.

The genes are TRBV20-1 and TRBJ1-6; D is perhaps TRBD1 (6 bases). V shed 6 bases and J shed 10 bases, with 25 bases lying between them. The CDR3 covers 16 residues. Looked up from germline, CDR1 is DFQATT and CDR2 is SNEGSKA (reference sequence). CDR3 sequence: CSAPTRTDLLGSPLHF. As DNA, the CDR3 is TGCAGTGCCCCAACCCGGACAGACTTACTAGGGTCACCCCTCCACTTT.

The CDR3 loop reads CASSQDRQEAFF. CDR3 DNA sequence: TGCGCCAGCAGCCAAGACAGACAAGAAGCTTTCTTT. The V and J genes are TRBV4-1 and TRBJ1-1; no clear D. V lost 0 bases to trimming and J lost 8 bases, with 7 bases between them. CDR1 and CDR2 (germline): MGHRA, YSYEKL. This CDR3 is 12 amino acids long.

J is TRBJ2-7 and V is TRBV20-1; 10 nucleotides agree with TRBD1. The germline gives CDR1 DFQATT, CDR2 SNEGSKA (reference sequence). The length of the CDR3 is 14 residues. V was clipped by 5 bases and J by 3 bases; unmatched bases: 7. The CDR3 DNA sequence: TGCAGTGCTGTCTCCGGGACAGGGGTCTACGAGCAGTACTTC. Residues: CSAVSGTGVYEQYF.

The J gene is TRBJ2-7, the V gene TRBV2, with D maybe TRBD2 (5 bases). Germline V gives CDR1 SNHLY, CDR2 FYNNEI. CDR3 size: 11 residues. V lost 7 bases to trimming and J lost 7 bases, with 11 bases between them. The CDR3 is CASIHRGEQYF. The CDR3 nucleotides are TGTGCCAGCATCCATCGGGGTGAGCAGTACTTC.

This chain connects TRBV28 to TRBJ1-2; TRBD1 matches 7 bases. CDR3 length equals 13 residues. J gave up 7 bases and V 10 bases, and 12 bases lay outside the gene matches. Per germline, CDR1 MDHEN and CDR2 SYDVKM. The DNA of the CDR3 is TGTGCCACCTCAGACAGGGTTATGGGTGGCTACACCTTC. Translating it yields CATSDRVMGGYTF.

This sequence joins TRBV20-1 and TRBJ2-7; weak D call: TRBD1 (7 bases). Germline CDR1 DFQATT, CDR2 SNEGSKA (reference sequence). V lost 3 bases to trimming and J lost 3 bases, with 15 bases between them. CDR3 size: 14 residues. CDR3 loop: CSASLSGGLYEQYF. The DNA for the CDR3 is TGCAGTGCTAGTCTCTCAGGGGGGCTCTACGAGCAGTACTTC.

This clonotype was recorded a few times. The chain combines TRBV20-1 with TRBJ2-3, with D possibly being TRBD1 (5 bases). The germline CDR1 and CDR2 sequences are DFQATT and SNEGSKA (reference sequence). The CDR3 has 15 residues. Trimming pared 0 bases from V and 4 bases from J, leaving 14 bases between. CDR3 region: CSARDPGNGADTQYF. DNA of the CDR3: TGCAGTGCTAGAGATCCAGGGAACGGAGCAGATACGCAGTATTTT.

This clonotype has just a few counts. Compared with germline, one end of the junction differs, possibly owing to a read error. The chain recombines TRBV7-7 with TRBJ2-1; D perhaps matches TRBD2 (6 bases). CDR3 length: 13 residues. The germline V gene has CDR1 SSHAT and CDR2 FNYEAQ (reference sequence). The CDR3: CASRRLEGNEQFF. The CDR3 DNA reads TGTGCTAGCAGACGACTAGAAGGCAATGAGCAGTTCTTC.

This chain links TRBV24-1 with TRBJ2-1, with 7 bases matching TRBD1. TRBJ2-7 matches the DNA end more closely, so the J call is doubtful. Germline CDR1 is KGHDR and CDR2 is SFDVKD. The CDR3 covers 18 residues. The CDR3 DNA is TGTGCCACCAGTGATCCGCTAAGGACAGGCATGGTCTACAATGAGCAGTACTTC. Protein: CATSDPLRTGMVYNEQYF.

V usage is TRBV2 and J usage is TRBJ2-3; tentative D call: TRBD2 (6 bases). CDR3 size: 15 residues. The V end was cut by 7 bases, the J end by 0 bases, with 14 bases between. Looked up from germline, CDR1 is SNHLY and CDR2 is FYNNEI. Here the CDR3 DNA reads TGTGCCAGCATCCCGGGGGTCACGAGCACAGATACGCAGTATTTT. Protein: CASIPGVTSTDTQYF.

The chain employs TRBV4-1 and TRBJ2-3; TRBD1 matches at 11 bases. Trimming cost V 3 bases and J 4 bases; bases outside gene matches: 6. CDR1 is MGHRA and CDR2 is YSYEKL in the germline V gene. This CDR3 is built from 16 residues. In nucleotides, the CDR3 is TGCGCCAGCAGCCATCCGGGACAGGGGGTCGCAGATACGCAGTATTTT. Translating it yields CASSHPGQGVADTQYF.

The chain recombines TRBV28 with TRBJ2-3; possibly TRBD2 for D (5 bases). The ends were cut back, 7 bases at V and 5 bases at J, with 13 bases in the middle. Germline CDR1 MDHEN, CDR2 SYDVKM. CDR3 size: 13 residues. The CDR3 loop reads CASISRGEDTQYF. As DNA, the CDR3 is TGTGCCAGCATCAGCCGGGGAGAAGATACGCAGTATTTT.

V usage is TRBV6-1 and J usage is TRBJ2-1; TRBD2 agrees at 15 bases. This CDR3 comprises 19 residues. J was trimmed by 9 bases and V by 0 bases; bases with no gene match: 12. Per the germline V gene, CDR1 is MNHNS and CDR2 is SASEGT. CDR3 sequence reads: CASSEATAGLAGGPTEQFF. CDR3 in DNA: TGTGCCAGCAGTGAAGCAACCGCAGGACTAGCGGGGGGGCCGACTGAGCAGTTCTTC.

This clonotype occurred a few times. V usage is TRBV5-5 and J usage is TRBJ1-5, with a weak D call TRBD1 (5 bases). The CDR3 consists of 14 residues. Germline CDR1 SGHKS, CDR2 YYEKEE (reference sequence). V was trimmed by 4 bases and J by 0 bases, leaving 8 bases between them. CDR3 loop: CASSRDVSNQPQHF. The DNA of the CDR3 is TGTGCCAGCAGCCGGGACGTTAGCAATCAGCCCCAGCATTTT.